Given below is one TCR beta chain in context. Its specificity is not known. The sample is drawn from a study of cytomegalovirus exposure and HLA in healthy donors. Overall study results and limits: Some V segments (TRBV6-2 and TRBV6-3 among them) were excluded as indistinguishable. Cytomegalovirus-associated status was assigned to 150 to 200 TCR beta chains.

Primers for the PCR totalled 60 Vbeta and 13 Jbeta. In the original analysis: Later analysis identified around 85 million unique TCR beta chains, roughly 11 million shared. TCRdb keeps only in-frame clones here, not all; method: immunoSEQ multiplex PCR. The V and J calls and clone size are taken from that table; D and trimming were inferred from the DNA. Here the sample spans about 62,000 clones, about 77% being singletons. With 10 bases removed from V and 8 bases from J, the gap between germline ends came to 18 bases. The CDR3 totals 13 residues. Germline values: CDR1 MDHEN, CDR2 SYDVKM. Whereas donors were nominally healthy upon sampling, unrecorded immune exposures were probable.

This clonotype originated in a woman between 25 and 40 years old in good health and CMV-seronegative. V usage is TRBV28 and J usage is TRBJ1-5; possible D gene TRBD1, 6 bases. The sample consisted of PBMCs. CDR3 in DNA: TGTGCCACCCCGGGGGGCGATTTGGAGCCCCAGCATTTT. Amino acid sequence: CATPGGDLEPQHF.